A selection of T cell receptor beta chains follows, all from one sample in a study of T cell repertoires in cytomegalovirus infection. From the reads, TCRdb called clonotypes with MiXCR, one entry per CDR3 protein. The data show almost 500,000 distinct CDR3 sequences, with around 11% seen just once and about 9.4% held by the top ten. Sample: PBMCs. These receptors were collected from a human donor in good health (CMV status not recorded). Some clones in this sample may be carry-over from other donors' samples. Both conserved end residues are part of each CDR3. Each record gives: D gene, clone size, J gene, V gene, CDR3 protein, CDR3 DNA. D genes are given only for firm matches. Expanded clones are given a class, and other clones once, few, many or no size at all.

D gene: .; clone size: many; J gene: TRBJ2-4; V gene: TRBV29-1; CDR3 protein: CSVSTGEPIGIQYF; CDR3 DNA: TGCAGCGTCAGCACGGGAGAGCCTATCGGCATTCAGTACTTC
D gene: .; clone size: many; J gene: TRBJ2-2; V gene: TRBV12-5; CDR3 protein: CASGRGQSNTGELFF; CDR3 DNA: TGTGCTAGTGGTCGAGGACAGTCGAACACCGGGGAGCTGTTTTTT
D gene: .; clone size: many; J gene: TRBJ2-3; V gene: TRBV11-1; CDR3 protein: CASSRGASTDTQYF; CDR3 DNA: TGTGCCAGCTCCCGGGGGGCTAGCACAGATACGCAGTATTTT
D gene: .; clone size: many; J gene: TRBJ1-1; V gene: TRBV28; CDR3 protein: CASKPVNTEAFF; CDR3 DNA: TGTGCCAGCAAACCGGTGAACACTGAAGCTTTCTTT
D gene: .; clone size: few; J gene: TRBJ1-3; V gene: TRBV20-1; CDR3 protein: CSARGGVGGSGNTIYF; CDR3 DNA: TGCAGTGCTAGGGGTGGGGTCGGGGGCTCTGGAAACACCATATATTTT
D gene: TRBD2; clone size: many; J gene: TRBJ2-2; V gene: TRBV7-9; CDR3 protein: CASSGTGSGPNTGELFF; CDR3 DNA: TGTGCCAGCAGCGGTACGGGTAGCGGGCCGAACACCGGGGAGCTGTTTTTT
D gene: .; clone size: many; J gene: TRBJ2-1; V gene: TRBV11-3; CDR3 protein: CASSLGRTDNEQFF; CDR3 DNA: TGTGCCAGCAGCTTAGGTCGGACCGACAATGAGCAGTTCTTC
D gene: .; clone size: .; J gene: TRBJ2-3; V gene: TRBV6-5; CDR3 protein: CASSQGQGAYTDTQYF; CDR3 DNA: TGTGCCAGCAGCCAGGGACAAGGGGCTTACACAGATACGCAGTATTTT
D gene: .; clone size: many; J gene: TRBJ2-1; V gene: TRBV7-3; CDR3 protein: CASSSGEGEQFF; CDR3 DNA: TGTGCCAGCAGCTCAGGGGAGGGTGAGCAGTTCTTC
D gene: .; clone size: many; J gene: TRBJ2-2; V gene: TRBV2; CDR3 protein: CASTRDANTGELFF; CDR3 DNA: TGTGCCAGCACTAGGGACGCAAACACCGGGGAGCTGTTTTTT
D gene: .; clone size: few; J gene: TRBJ2-1; V gene: TRBV25-1; CDR3 protein: CASSERGSGNNEQFF; CDR3 DNA: TGTGCCAGCAGTGAAAGGGGTTCCGGTAACAATGAGCAGTTCTTC
D gene: TRBD2; clone size: many; J gene: TRBJ2-3; V gene: TRBV7-3; CDR3 protein: CASSFWTSGLSTDTQYF; CDR3 DNA: TGTGCCAGCAGCTTCTGGACTAGCGGGCTAAGCACAGATACGCAGTATTTT
D gene: .; clone size: many; J gene: TRBJ2-1; V gene: TRBV28; CDR3 protein: CASSETRDFYNEQFF; CDR3 DNA: TGTGCCAGCAGTGAAACCCGGGACTTCTACAATGAGCAGTTCTTC
D gene: TRBD1; clone size: many; J gene: TRBJ1-1; V gene: TRBV27; CDR3 protein: CASNRQGAETEAFF; CDR3 DNA: TGTGCCAGCAACCGACAGGGGGCAGAGACTGAAGCTTTCTTT
D gene: TRBD1; clone size: many; J gene: TRBJ2-7; V gene: TRBV11-2; CDR3 protein: CASSPPATAGGVEQYF; CDR3 DNA: TGTGCCAGCAGCCCCCCGGCGACGGCAGGGGGTGTGGAGCAGTACTTC
D gene: TRBD2; clone size: .; J gene: TRBJ2-5; V gene: TRBV2; CDR3 protein: CATSSGARETQYF; CDR3 DNA: TGTGCTACTTCTAGCGGGGCCCGAGAGACCCAGTACTTC
D gene: .; clone size: many; J gene: TRBJ2-1; V gene: TRBV7-3; CDR3 protein: CASSLGVSNNEQFF; CDR3 DNA: TGTGCCAGCAGCTTAGGTGTGTCCAACAATGAGCAGTTCTTC
D gene: .; clone size: .; J gene: TRBJ2-6; V gene: TRBV28; CDR3 protein: CATRTRRISGANVLTF; CDR3 DNA: TGTGCCACTCGGACCCGAAGAATCTCTGGGGCCAACGTCCTGACTTTC
D gene: .; clone size: few; J gene: TRBJ1-1; V gene: TRBV29-1; CDR3 protein: CSVVRGMNTEAFF; CDR3 DNA: TGCAGCGTTGTTCGGGGAATGAACACTGAAGCTTTCTTT
D gene: TRBD2; clone size: .; J gene: TRBJ2-1; V gene: TRBV10-3; CDR3 protein: CAISESGGTYNEQFF; CDR3 DNA: TGTGCCATCAGTGAATCGGGAGGAACCTACAATGAGCAGTTCTTC